Following are 19 T cell receptor beta chains from one sample sequenced in a study of early T cells in non-severe SARS-CoV-2 infection. TCRdb re-analysed the 5' RACE reads in MiXCR, keeping a single row per CDR3 protein. Among about 99,000 distinct CDR3 sequences listed, 16% were seen once. The specimen was whole blood. Source of these receptors: an adult who was a healthcare worker with PCR-confirmed SARS-CoV-2 infection or an uninfected control (not recorded which).

J is TRBJ2-7 and V is TRBV4-3; 10 bases align to TRBD2. The CDR3 has 13 residues. From germline, CDR1 is LGHNA and CDR2 YSLEER. The V and J ends lost 4 bases and 5 bases, in that order; junction bases with no gene match: 2. CDR3 bases: TGCGCCAGCAGCCCGGGACTAGCGAACGAGCAGTACTTC. This translates into CASSPGLANEQYF.

This clonotype was picked up a small number of times. The chain has TRBV27 and TRBJ2-7, with a weak D call TRBD2 (6 bases). The V end was cut by 3 bases, the J end by 4 bases, with 16 bases between. This CDR3 is built from 15 residues. CDR1 and CDR2 (germline): MNHEY, SMNVEV (reference sequence). The CDR3 loop reads CASSFSGGTPYEQYF. Here the CDR3 DNA reads TGTGCCAGCAGTTTTTCCGGCGGGACTCCGTACGAGCAGTACTTC.

This clonotype was detected a few times. This chain joins TRBV28 and TRBJ1-2, with D possibly being TRBD1 (6 bases). V lost 5 bases and J 5 bases, leaving 24 bases between the germline ends. Germline V gene sequence: CDR1 MDHEN, CDR2 SYDVKM. This CDR3 is built from 17 residues. The CDR3: CASSPGPRRTVRYGYTF. The CDR3, as DNA: TGTGCCAGCAGTCCGGGTCCCCGCAGGACAGTGAGATATGGCTACACCTTC.

This chain uses TRBV13 with TRBJ1-2, with D possibly being TRBD1 (5 bases). The CDR3 is made up of 13 amino acids. The V gene lost 6 bases and the J gene lost 5 bases, with 13 bases spanning the gap. CDR1 is PRHDT, CDR2 FYEKMQ, per germline (reference sequence). The DNA of the CDR3 is TGTGCCAGCAGGAGGGCAGGGCTTTATGGCTACACCTTC. Translating it yields CASRRAGLYGYTF. Together with reference TRBV13 and TRBJ1-2, the CDR3 gives the full variable domain: AAGVIQSPRHLIKEKRETATLKCYPIPRHDTVYWYQQGPGQDPQFLISFYEKMQSDKGSIPDRFSAQQFSDYHSELNMSSLELGDSALYFCASRRAGLYGYTFGSGTRLTVV.

This sequence joins TRBV6-5 and TRBJ2-1, with 8 bases lining up with TRBD2. Germline CDR1 is MNHEY and CDR2 is SVGAGI. This CDR3 region has 15 residues. With 2 bases clipped from V and 4 bases from J, the junction kept 4 bases outside the gene matches. CDR3 sequence reads: CASSYTAGEYNEQFF. The CDR3 region has the DNA TGTGCCAGCAGTTACACAGCGGGGGAGTACAATGAGCAGTTCTTC.

At least ten counts were recorded for this clonotype. This sequence joins TRBV18 and TRBJ2-7, with unresolved D. V gave up 2 bases and J gave up 1 base, with 6 bases separating them. The CDR3 length is 13 residues. CDR1 and CDR2 from the germline V gene are KGHSH and LQKENI. The CDR3 sequence is CASSPIESYEQYF. The CDR3 DNA reads TGTGCCAGCTCACCAATAGAATCCTACGAGCAGTACTTC.

A few counts support this clonotype. J is TRBJ2-2 and V is TRBV27; 10 positions match TRBD2. V lost 6 bases to trimming and J lost 2 bases; unmatched junction nucleotides: 9. The CDR3 spans 17 residues. Germline-derived CDR1 and CDR2 are MNHEY and SMNVEV (reference sequence). In DNA, the CDR3 is TGTGCCAGCAGCCGTCGATCTAGCGGGAGAAACACCGGGGAGCTGTTTTTT. Its translation: CASSRRSSGRNTGELFF.

V gene TRBV5-1 combines with J gene TRBJ2-2; 14 nucleotides agree with TRBD2. The CDR3 spans 18 residues. Germline V gives CDR1 SGHRS, CDR2 YFSETQ. The V gene end was trimmed by 4 bases and the J gene end by 6 bases; junction bases not matched to a gene: 11. The CDR3 loop reads CASSLSGTSGSGAGELFF. The CDR3 DNA reads TGCGCCAGCAGCCTATCCGGGACTAGCGGGAGTGGCGCCGGGGAGCTGTTTTTT.

This chain connects TRBV12-5 to TRBJ1-1, with a tentative D call TRBD1 (5 bases). The V gene's germline CDR1 is LGHNT and CDR2 FRNRAP. Trimming removed 4 bases from V and 3 bases from J, with 18 bases in between. CDR3 size: 16 residues. The chain's CDR3 is CASGYQGGGPYTEAFF. CDR3 bases: TGTGCTAGTGGTTATCAGGGCGGTGGTCCCTACACTGAAGCTTTCTTT.

There are a few counts of this clonotype. This rearrangement joins TRBV27 to TRBJ2-1; TRBD1 might be the D (5 bases). The CDR3 runs 13 residues. Germline assignment: CDR1 MNHEY and CDR2 SMNVEV (reference sequence). Trimming stripped 2 bases from V and 6 bases from J, with 8 bases between. CDR3 sequence: CASSLGASNEQFF. Here the CDR3 DNA reads TGTGCCAGCAGTTTAGGGGCTAGCAATGAGCAGTTCTTC.

V usage is TRBV29-1 and J usage is TRBJ1-4, with 9 bases lining up with TRBD1. The CDR3 runs to 13 residues. CDR1 and CDR2 (germline): SQVTM, ANQGSEA. The junction had 3 bases not matched to a gene; V was cut back by 3 bases and J by 7 bases. The CDR3 loop is CSVDLGQGEKLFF. The CDR3 nucleotides read TGCAGCGTTGATTTGGGACAGGGTGAAAAACTGTTTTTT. The variable domain in full, completed from reference TRBV29-1 and TRBJ1-4, reads SAVISQKPSRDICQRGTSLTIQCQVDSQVTMMFWYRQQPGQSLTLIATANQGSEATYESGFVIDKFPISRPNLTFSTLTVSNMSPEDSSIYLCSVDLGQGEKLFFGSGTQLSVL.

This clonotype appeared a few times. The V gene is TRBV19, the J gene TRBJ1-5; 9 positions match TRBD1. Unmatched junction bases numbered 15, after V lost 10 bases and J lost 2 bases. CDR1 and CDR2 from the germline V gene are LNHDA and SQIVND (reference sequence). The CDR3 length is 17 residues. CDR3 nucleotides: TGTGCCACCCAACAGGGGGCTTTTTCAATAGGCAATCAGCCCCAGCATTTT. It codes for CATQQGAFSIGNQPQHF. Supplemented by reference TRBV19 and TRBJ1-5, the full variable domain reads DGGITQSPKYLFRKEGQNVTLSCEQNLNHDAMYWYRQDPGQGLRLIYYSQIVNDFQKGDIAEGYSVSREKKESFPLTVTSAQKNPTAFYLCATQQGAFSIGNQPQHFGDGTRLSIL.

The V call is TRBV19, the J call TRBJ2-1; 7 bases fit TRBD1. V gave up 5 bases and J gave up 3 bases; unmatched junction bases: 13. The CDR3 extends over 17 amino acids. Germline V gives CDR1 LNHDA, CDR2 SQIVND (reference sequence). This CDR3 reads CASSFRHGQAVYNEQFF. Written as DNA, the CDR3 is TGTGCCAGTAGTTTTCGACACGGACAGGCAGTCTACAATGAGCAGTTCTTC.

The sample holds a few counts of this clonotype. The chain recombines TRBV30 with TRBJ1-1; D is ambiguous. The V and J ends lost 1 base and 7 bases respectively, with 16 bases between them. Looked up from germline, CDR1 is GTSNPN and CDR2 is SVGIG (reference sequence). CDR3 length equals 14 residues. The CDR3 DNA reads as TGTGCCTGGAGTGCAACCTTAGGACGGAGTGAAGCTTTCTTT. Encoded protein: CAWSATLGRSEAFF.

The V call is TRBV5-5, the J call TRBJ1-5, with D possibly TRBD1 on 6 matching bases. V was clipped by 4 bases and J by 0 bases, with 11 bases between them. Germline V CDR1 and CDR2: SGHKS, YYEKEE (reference sequence). The CDR3 is made up of 15 amino acids. The CDR3 here is CASSITGHSNQPQHF. The CDR3 DNA reads TGTGCCAGCAGCATTACAGGGCATAGCAATCAGCCCCAGCATTTT.

This clonotype has more than one count but fewer than ten. The chain employs TRBV12-3 or TRBV12-4 and TRBJ2-1; D is uncertain. Trimming removed 4 bases at V and 5 bases at J, with 9 bases between. CDR3 length: 13 residues. CDR3 nucleotides: TGTGCCAGCAGTTCCTGGACGGACAATGAGCAGTTCTTC. It specifies CASSSWTDNEQFF.

A word on this clonotype: An end of the junction does not agree with germline; a read error may underlie this. This rearrangement joins TRBV7-9 to TRBJ2-7; TRBD1 might be the D (7 bases). CDR1 and CDR2 (germline): SEHNR, FQNEAQ (reference sequence). The CDR3 has 14 amino acids. The CDR3 reads CVSSGGGAVFEQYF. The CDR3 coding sequence is TGTGTCAGCAGCGGAGGGGGCGCAGTTTTCGAGCAGTACTTC.

This chain joins TRBV18 and TRBJ2-5; the D is unclear. The CDR3 is 14 amino acids. Trimming left V 3 bases short and J 9 bases short, with 17 bases between. Germline V gene lookup returns CDR1 KGHSH and CDR2 LQKENI. CDR3 region: CASSPADQIEAQYF. The DNA for the CDR3 is TGTGCCAGCTCACCCGCGGACCAAATTGAGGCCCAGTACTTC.

The chain uses TRBV6-2 or TRBV6-3 and TRBJ1-6; unclear D gene. The germline V gene encodes CDR1 MNHEY and CDR2 SVGEGT. The V gene lost 1 base and the J gene lost 7 bases, with 11 bases spanning the gap. CDR3 size: 15 residues. CDR3 in amino acids: CASSYFGRTNSPLHF. The CDR3 DNA follows: TGTGCCAGCAGTTACTTCGGAAGGACCAATTCACCCCTCCACTTT.